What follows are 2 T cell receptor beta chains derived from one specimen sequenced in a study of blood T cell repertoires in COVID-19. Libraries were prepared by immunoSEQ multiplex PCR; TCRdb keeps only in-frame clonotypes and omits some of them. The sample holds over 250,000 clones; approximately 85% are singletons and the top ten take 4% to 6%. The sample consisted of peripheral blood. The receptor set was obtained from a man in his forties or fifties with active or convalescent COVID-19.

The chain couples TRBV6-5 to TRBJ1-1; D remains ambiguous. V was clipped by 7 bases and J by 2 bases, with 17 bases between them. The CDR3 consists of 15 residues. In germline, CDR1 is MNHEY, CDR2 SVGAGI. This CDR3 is CASTQYSSDNTEAFF. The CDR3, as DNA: TGTGCCAGCACCCAGTATTCCTCCGATAACACTGAAGCTTTCTTT.

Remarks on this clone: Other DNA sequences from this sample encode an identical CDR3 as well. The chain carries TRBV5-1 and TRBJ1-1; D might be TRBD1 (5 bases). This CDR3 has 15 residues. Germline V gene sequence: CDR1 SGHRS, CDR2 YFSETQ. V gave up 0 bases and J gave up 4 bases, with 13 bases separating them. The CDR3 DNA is TGCGCCAGCAGCTTGGAGCAGGGAAGGGGCACTGAAGCTTTCTTT. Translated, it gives CASSLEQGRGTEAFF.